This entry lists 15 T cell receptor beta chains sequenced from one sample in a study of T cell changes during pregnancy in multiple sclerosis (dated by TCRdb to the late 2010s). Library method: the immunoSEQ multiplex PCR assay. This is the immuneACCESS table as TCRdb keeps it, with only in-frame sequences that have V and J called. A part of the clones is gone; compared with another copy, unresolved V genes explain less than half, and the rest is unexplained. This sample is represented by about 35,000 clones; about 90% of them were singletons. About 3.8% of the sample goes to the ten largest clones. The sequencing here drew on CD8+ T cells from peripheral blood mononuclear cells, taken in the third trimester of pregnancy. Source of these receptors: a female donor with multiple sclerosis, enrolled in a pregnancy study.

This clone was picked up one time. For the CDR3, the DNA is TGTGCCAGCAGCTTAGGGCGAGGGAAGAATGAGCAGTTCTTC. Amino acid sequence: CASSLGRGKNEQFF. This chain connects TRBV7-3 to TRBJ2-1; TRBD2 is a possible D gene (5 bases). The V end was cut by 2 bases, the J end by 7 bases, with 12 bases between. The CDR3 is 14 amino acids. Germline V gives CDR1 SGHTA, CDR2 FQGTGA.

This chain links TRBV12-5 with TRBJ1-2, with TRBD1 matching 8 bases. CDR3 length equals 15 residues. V lost 2 bases to trimming and J lost 4 bases; unmatched junction nucleotides: 6. Germline CDR1 LGHNT, CDR2 FRNRAP. Here the CDR3 reads CASGLQAGGGYGYTF. In DNA, the CDR3 is TGTGCTAGTGGTTTGCAGGCAGGGGGCGGCTATGGCTACACCTTC.

This sequence joins TRBV19 and TRBJ1-2, with a tentative D call TRBD1 (6 bases). The V end lost 4 bases, the J end lost 6 bases, and 21 bases lay between the germline ends. The CDR3 covers 16 residues. The V gene's germline CDR1 is LNHDA and CDR2 SQIVND (reference sequence). This CDR3 is CASSRRTVPAGDGYTF. CDR3 in DNA: TGTGCCAGTAGTAGACGGACAGTCCCCGCCGGGGATGGCTACACCTTC.

The chain uses TRBV9 and TRBJ1-3; D possibly corresponds to TRBD1 (6 bases). Per the germline V gene, CDR1 is SGDLS and CDR2 is YYNGEE. V lost 4 bases and J 4 bases, leaving 12 bases between the germline ends. CDR3 length: 14 residues. Here the CDR3 DNA reads TGTGCCAGCAGCATCTCAGGGGAAGGAAACACCATATATTTT. It encodes CASSISGEGNTIYF.

This clone was detected once. The rearrangement links TRBV10-3 to TRBJ2-7; TRBD1 is a possible D gene (6 bases). V was shortened by 6 bases and J by 0 bases, with 12 bases between the two germline ends. CDR3 length: 14 amino acids. In germline, CDR1 is ENHRY, CDR2 SYGVKD. CDR3: CAIRAGESSYEQYF. The CDR3 DNA reads TGTGCCATCAGGGCAGGGGAAAGCTCCTACGAGCAGTACTTC.

This chain joins TRBV7-6 and TRBJ2-1; 8 bases fit TRBD2. CDR1 is SGHVS, CDR2 FNYEAQ, per germline. With 5 bases clipped from V and 7 bases from J, the junction kept 13 bases outside the gene matches. The CDR3 contains 16 residues. CDR3 loop: CASSKSTSGEPNEQFF. Written as DNA, the CDR3 is TGTGCCAGCAGCAAAAGTACTAGCGGAGAACCTAATGAGCAGTTCTTC.

The chain has TRBV9 and TRBJ2-7, with a weak D call TRBD2 (5 bases). Germline-derived CDR1 and CDR2 are SGDLS and YYNGEE. This CDR3 spans 14 amino acids. Trimming removed 3 bases at V and 0 bases at J, with 10 bases between. This chain's CDR3 is CASSEGVSSYEQYF. For the CDR3, the DNA is TGTGCCAGCAGCGAGGGAGTAAGCTCCTACGAGCAGTACTTC.

V and J are TRBV5-5 and TRBJ2-1; the D is unclear. V was clipped by 5 bases and J by 8 bases, with 8 bases between them. Germline V lookup: CDR1 SGHKS, CDR2 YYEKEE (reference sequence). The CDR3 runs 11 residues. CDR3 in DNA: TGTGCCAGCAGTTCTAACTATGAGCAGTTCTTC. Its translation is CASSSNYEQFF.

J is TRBJ2-7 and V is TRBV12-5, with 7 bases that match TRBD2. Germline CDR1 LGHNT, CDR2 FRNRAP. V shed 4 bases and J 3 bases; nucleotides not matched to a gene: 6. This CDR3 is built from 14 residues. The CDR3 DNA reads TGTGCTAGTGGTTCTCTAGCGGATGACTACGAGCAGTACTTC. It specifies CASGSLADDYEQYF. Filled out from reference TRBV12-5 and TRBJ2-7, the complete variable domain reads DARVTQTPRHKVTEMGQEVTMRCQPILGHNTVFWYRQTMMQGLELLAYFRNRAPLDDSGMPKDRFSAEMPDATLATLKIQPSEPRDSAVYFCASGSLADDYEQYFGPGTRLTVT.

The chain recombines TRBV7-2 with TRBJ1-1, with TRBD1 as a possible D gene (6 bases). Germline V CDR1 and CDR2: SGHTA, FQGNSA. The CDR3 extends over 14 amino acids. The V gene lost 3 bases and the J gene lost 6 bases, with 14 bases spanning the gap. CDR3 coding DNA: TGTGCCAGCAGCTTTCAGGGGTCGGGACCTGAAGCTTTCTTT. It is translated as CASSFQGSGPEAFF.

This clone was observed a few times. Other nucleotide sequences from this sample produce the same CDR3. The chain employs TRBV12-5 and TRBJ1-6; 10 bases line up with TRBD1. V lost 1 base to trimming and J lost 7 bases; unmatched junction nucleotides: 13. Germline V gives CDR1 LGHNT, CDR2 FRNRAP. The CDR3 is made up of 19 amino acids. As DNA, the CDR3 is TGTGCTAGTGGTTTGGATACCGGGACAGGGGTCCTCTGGAATTCACCCCTCCACTTT. It translates to CASGLDTGTGVLWNSPLHF.

This clone was detected only once. The CDR3 DNA follows: TGCGCCAGCAGCCAACCCGCCCGAGTTACAACTAATGAAAAACTGTTTTTT. It specifies CASSQPARVTTNEKLFF. This chain links TRBV4-1 with TRBJ1-4; D unresolved. In germline, CDR1 is MGHRA, CDR2 YSYEKL. The CDR3 extends over 17 amino acids. V lost 2 bases and J 0 bases, leaving 13 bases between the germline ends.

The gene calls are TRBV4-1 and TRBJ2-5, with 7 positions matching TRBD2. V lost 3 bases and J lost 5; bases outside the gene matches: 12. Germline V gene sequence: CDR1 MGHRA, CDR2 YSYEKL. The CDR3 length is 16 residues. CDR3 sequence (DNA): TGCGCCAGCAGCCACCCCATTGGGGGAGGGACGGAGACCCAGTACTTC. Translation gives CASSHPIGGGTETQYF.

This clone occurred a few times. J is TRBJ1-2 and V is TRBV4-3; TRBD1 matches at 7 bases. Germline lookup yields CDR1 LGHNA and CDR2 YSLEER. CDR3 length equals 20 residues. Germline trimming cut 1 base from V and 4 bases from J; bases unmatched to any gene: 21. CDR3: CASSQGLDQGELLRSYGYTF. CDR3 nucleotides: TGCGCCAGCAGCCAAGGTCTAGATCAGGGGGAACTATTGAGAAGCTATGGCTACACCTTC.

The chain couples TRBV27 to TRBJ1-5, with 7 nucleotides matching TRBD1. The CDR3 contains 14 residues. The J segment lost 6 bases and the V segment lost 5 bases, leaving 7 bases of the junction unmatched. Germline assignment: CDR1 MNHEY and CDR2 SMNVEV (reference sequence). The CDR3 sequence is CASSLTGDGQPQHF. CDR3 in DNA: TGTGCCAGCAGTCTAACAGGGGATGGTCAGCCCCAGCATTTT.